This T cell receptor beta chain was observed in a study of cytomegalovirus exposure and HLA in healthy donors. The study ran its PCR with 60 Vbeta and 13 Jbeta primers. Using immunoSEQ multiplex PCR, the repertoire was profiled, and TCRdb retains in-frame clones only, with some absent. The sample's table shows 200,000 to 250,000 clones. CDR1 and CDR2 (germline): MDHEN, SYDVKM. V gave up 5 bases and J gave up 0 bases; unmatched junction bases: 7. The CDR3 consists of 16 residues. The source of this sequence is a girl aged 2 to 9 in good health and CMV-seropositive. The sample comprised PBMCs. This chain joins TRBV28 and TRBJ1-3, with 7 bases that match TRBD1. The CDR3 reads CASSRPGQTSGNTIYF. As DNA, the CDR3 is TGTGCCAGCAGTAGGCCGGGACAGACCTCTGGAAACACCATATATTTT.